This T cell receptor (beta chain) was identified during a study of cytomegalovirus exposure and HLA in healthy donors. Study results and caveats: In all likelihood, a cluster of highly shared sequence variants was a sequencing artifact.

This clone was found once. Its antigen is as yet unknown. The PCR was carried out with 60 Vbeta primers and 13 Jbeta primers. Measured with immunoSEQ multiplex PCR; TCRdb has only the in-frame clones, and not every one. The sample carries approximately 120,000 clones, 60% to 80% recorded once. The sample taken for sequencing was PBMCs. The receptor's source is a human donor in good health.

The CDR3: CATGHNKPGNTIYF. The CDR3 nucleotides are TGTGCTACAGGACACAACAAACCTGGAAACACCATATATTTT. V gene TRBV6-1 combines with J gene TRBJ1-3; maybe TRBD1 (5 bases). The V gene's germline CDR1 is MNHNS and CDR2 SASEGT. CDR3 length: 14 residues.